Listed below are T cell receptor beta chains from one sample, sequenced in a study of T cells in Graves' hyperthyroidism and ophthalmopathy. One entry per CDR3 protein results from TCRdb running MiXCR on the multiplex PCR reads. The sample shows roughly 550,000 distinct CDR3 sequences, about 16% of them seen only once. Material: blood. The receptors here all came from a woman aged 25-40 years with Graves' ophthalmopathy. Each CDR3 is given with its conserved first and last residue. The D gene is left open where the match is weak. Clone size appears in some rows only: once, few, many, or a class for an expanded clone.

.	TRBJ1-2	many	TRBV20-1	CSAPPQLADYGYTF	TGCAGTGCCCCCCCCCAGCTAGCTGACTATGGCTACACCTTC
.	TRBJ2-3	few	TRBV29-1	CSVEIGVGASTDTQYF	TGCAGCGTTGAAATCGGTGTGGGGGCGAGCACAGATACGCAGTATTTT
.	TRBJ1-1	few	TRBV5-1	CASSLGRGLGAFF	TGCGCCAGCAGCTTGGGCAGGGGTTTGGGTGCTTTCTTT
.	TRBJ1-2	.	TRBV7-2	CASSATGADYGYTF	TGTGCCAGCAGCGCCACGGGGGCGGACTATGGCTACACCTTC
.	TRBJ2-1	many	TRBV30	CAWEAGMMGNEQFF	TGTGCCTGGGAAGCCGGTATGATGGGCAATGAGCAGTTCTTC
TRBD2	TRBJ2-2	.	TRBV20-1	CSARTSGSPGELFF	TGCAGTGCTAGGACTAGCGGGAGTCCCGGGGAGCTGTTTTTT
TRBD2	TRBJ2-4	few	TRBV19	CASSQGYSGGMIAKNIQYF	TGTGCCAGTAGCCAGGGGTATAGCGGGGGGATGATAGCCAAAAACATTCAGTACTTC
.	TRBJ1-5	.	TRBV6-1	CASSPGRVGQPQHF	TGTGCCAGCAGCCCCGGTAGGGTGGGTCAGCCCCAGCATTTT
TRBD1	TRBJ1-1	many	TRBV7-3	CASSLTGITTGAEAFF	TGTGCCAGCAGCTTAACTGGTATTACCACAGGGGCTGAAGCTTTCTTT
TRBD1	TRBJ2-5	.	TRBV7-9	CASSPGRTGWYF	TGTGCCAGCAGCCCCGGGCGGACAGGGTGGTACTTC
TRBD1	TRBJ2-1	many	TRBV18	CASSPDRAEQFF	TGTGCCAGCTCACCCGACAGGGCTGAGCAGTTCTTC
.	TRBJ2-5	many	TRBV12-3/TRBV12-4	CASSPSRDSYKETQYF	TGTGCCAGCAGCCCTAGCCGGGACTCCTACAAAGAGACCCAGTACTTC
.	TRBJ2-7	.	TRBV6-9	CAGSYGQTISYEQYF	TGTGCCGGCAGTTACGGACAGACGATCTCCTACGAGCAGTACTTC
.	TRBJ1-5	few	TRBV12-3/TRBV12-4	CASRDETTSGNRPQHF	TGTGCCAGCAGAGATGAGACGACAAGCGGGAATCGGCCCCAGCATTTT
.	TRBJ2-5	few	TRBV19	CASSIGRETQYF	TGTGCCAGTAGTATCGGTCGGGAGACCCAGTACTTC
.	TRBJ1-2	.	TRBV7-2	CASSKGSSGYGYTF	TGTGCCAGCAGTAAAGGGTCTTCGGGCTATGGCTACACCTTC
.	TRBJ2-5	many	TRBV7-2	CASSQWRGETQYF	TGTGCCAGCAGCCAATGGAGGGGAGAGACCCAGTACTTC
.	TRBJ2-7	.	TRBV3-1	CASSLRSTSYEQYF	TGCGCCAGCAGCCTACGCTCGACCTCCTACGAGCAGTACTTC
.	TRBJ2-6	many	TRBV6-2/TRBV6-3	CASSYLLSTGANVLTF	TGTGCCAGCAGTTACCTGCTCAGCACTGGGGCCAACGTCCTGACTTTC
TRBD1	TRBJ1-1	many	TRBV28	CASSLGILTGTMNTEAFF	TGTGCCAGCAGTTTAGGGATTCTGACAGGGACCATGAACACTGAAGCTTTCTTT
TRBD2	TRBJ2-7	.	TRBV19	CASSIGGGGSYEQYF	TGTGCCAGTAGTATAGGAGGCGGGGGTTCCTACGAGCAGTACTTC
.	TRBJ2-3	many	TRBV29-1	CSVEDWADTQYF	TGCAGCGTTGAAGATTGGGCGGATACGCAGTATTTT
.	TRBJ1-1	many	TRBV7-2	CASSLVQTQNTEAFF	TGTGCCAGCAGCTTAGTTCAGACACAGAACACTGAAGCTTTCTTT
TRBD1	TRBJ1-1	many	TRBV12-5	CASGLWDRANTEAFF	TGTGCTAGTGGTTTGTGGGACAGGGCGAACACTGAAGCTTTCTTT
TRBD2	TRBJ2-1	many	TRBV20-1	CSAGRAIVEQFF	TGCAGTGCCGGGAGGGCCATAGTTGAGCAGTTCTTC
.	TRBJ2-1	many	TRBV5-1	CASSSIQGNEQFF	TGCGCCAGCAGCTCGATTCAGGGCAATGAGCAGTTCTTC
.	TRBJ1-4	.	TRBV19	CASSTTSATNEKLFF	TGTGCCAGTAGTACAACCAGTGCAACTAATGAAAAACTGTTTTTT
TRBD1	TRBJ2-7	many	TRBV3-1	CASSQAGTGVYEQYF	TGTGCCAGCAGCCAAGCCGGGACAGGGGTCTACGAGCAGTACTTC
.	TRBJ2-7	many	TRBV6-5	CASSYPIATGTNVYEQYF	TGTGCCAGCAGTTACCCCATTGCCACCGGGACGAACGTGTACGAGCAGTACTTC
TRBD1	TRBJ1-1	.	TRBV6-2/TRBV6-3	CASSHYRGAEAFF	TGTGCCAGCAGTCATTACAGGGGCGCTGAAGCTTTCTTT